These 9 T cell receptor beta chains originate from one sample sequenced in a study of T cell responses to AZD1222 COVID-19 vaccine. Assay: immunoSEQ multiplex PCR; the TCRdb copy retains only in-frame clones and omits some. This table has just under 75,000 clones, 80% appearing once. This specimen consisted of peripheral blood, obtained 28 days after the second AZD1222 dose. The receptors stem from an adult who received the AZD1222 COVID-19 vaccine.

The chain has TRBV29-1 and TRBJ2-7; D remains ambiguous. The V end lost 0 bases, the J end lost 7 bases, and 13 bases lay between the germline ends. The CDR3 is made up of 13 amino acids. CDR1 is SQVTM and CDR2 is ANQGSEA in the germline V gene. CDR3 bases: TGCAGCGTTGAAGATCCGGCCAGTTTAGAGCAGTACTTC. Translated, it gives CSVEDPASLEQYF.

V gene TRBV28 combines with J gene TRBJ1-4; D ambiguous. V shed 8 bases and J shed 2 bases, with 9 bases lying between them. Germline loops: CDR1 MDHEN, CDR2 SYDVKM. The CDR3 is 13 residues long. CDR3 bases: TGTGCCAGCCGTCCGGGCACTAATGAAAAACTGTTTTTT. It specifies CASRPGTNEKLFF. The variable domain in full, completed from reference TRBV28 and TRBJ1-4, reads DVKVTQSSRYLVKRTGEKVFLECVQDMDHENMFWYRQDPGLGLRLIYFSYDVKMKEKGDIPEGYSVSREKKERFSLILESASTNQTSMYLCASRPGTNEKLFFGSGTQLSVL.

The V call is TRBV9, the J call TRBJ2-1; 9 bases align to TRBD2. This CDR3 has 15 amino acids. The ends lost 0 bases at V and 8 bases at J; junction bases unmatched: 6. Germline V gives CDR1 SGDLS, CDR2 YYNGEE. The CDR3 loop reads CASSVGSGRKYEQFF. Written as DNA, the CDR3 is TGTGCCAGCAGCGTAGGAAGCGGGAGGAAATATGAGCAGTTCTTC. Full variable domain (rest looked up from reference TRBV9 and TRBJ2-1): DSGVTQTPKHLITATGQRVTLRCSPRSGDLSVYWYQQSLDQGLQFLIQYYNGEERAKGNILERFSAQQFPDLHSELNLSSLELGDSALYFCASSVGSGRKYEQFFGPGTRLTVL.

V and J are TRBV3-1 (or the pseudogene TRBV3-2) and TRBJ1-1, with D perhaps matching TRBD1 (5 bases). This CDR3 spans 12 amino acids. The ends were cut back, 3 bases at V and 12 bases at J, with 14 bases in the middle. Germline values: CDR1 LGHDT, CDR2 YNNKEL (reference sequence). CDR3 sequence: CASSHSGRATFF. As DNA, the CDR3 is TGTGCCAGCAGCCACAGCGGCAGGGCTACTTTCTTT.

Many counts were recorded for this clone. Here the CDR3 reads CASSPIPDTQYF. Written as DNA, the CDR3 is TGTGCCAGCAGCCCTATTCCAGATACGCAGTATTTT. The chain employs TRBV7-9 and TRBJ2-3, with D uncertain. With 5 bases removed from V and 4 bases from J, the gap between germline ends came to 7 bases. This CDR3 is built from 12 residues. Germline CDR1 and CDR2: SEHNR and FQNEAQ (reference sequence).

This chain uses TRBV19 with TRBJ2-1, with 9 bases aligning to TRBD2. After removal of 6 bases from V and 1 base from J, the junction contained 10 bases not matched to a gene. The CDR3 sequence is 17 residues long. Germline V gives CDR1 LNHDA, CDR2 SQIVND (reference sequence). CDR3 protein: CASRVGGGASSYNEQFF. CDR3 sequence (DNA): TGTGCCAGTAGAGTCGGCGGGGGGGCCAGTTCCTACAATGAGCAGTTCTTC.

The J gene is TRBJ2-1, the V gene TRBV19; D is perhaps TRBD2 (6 bases). CDR1 LNHDA and CDR2 SQIVND come from the germline V gene (reference sequence). CDR3 length equals 14 residues. The V end was cut by 1 base, the J end by 9 bases, with 13 bases between. The CDR3 loop is CASSIVRGGGEQFF. For the CDR3, the DNA is TGTGCCAGTAGTATAGTTAGGGGAGGTGGTGAGCAGTTCTTC.

The chain combines TRBV5-4 with TRBJ2-4, with D perhaps matching TRBD1 (6 bases). Germline V gene data show CDR1 as SGHNT and CDR2 as YYREEE (reference sequence). The CDR3 length is 14 residues. V was cut by 3 bases and J by 5 bases, with 12 bases left in between. The CDR3 reads CASSSLAGENIQYF. DNA of the CDR3: TGTGCCAGCAGCTCTCTGGCAGGGGAAAACATTCAGTACTTC.

The V call is TRBV27, the J call TRBJ1-3, with D maybe TRBD1 (6 bases). V lost 8 bases and J lost 0, with 14 bases in between. The V gene's germline CDR1 is MNHEY and CDR2 SMNVEV (reference sequence). CDR3 length: 15 residues. DNA for the CDR3: TGTGCCAGCTCGCCGAACAGGGTCTCTGGAAACACCATATATTTT. Translated: CASSPNRVSGNTIYF.